This T cell receptor beta chain was captured in a study of T cell clonality in common variable immunodeficiency. Only in-frame clones appear in the TCRdb table, and some are missing; sequencing was by immunoSEQ multiplex PCR. Sampling found about 26,000 clones, none seen once. Patients had low serum IgG, IgA and/or IgM and specific antibody deficiency. CDR1 and CDR2 from the germline V gene are SGHAT and FQNNGV. There are 14 residues in the CDR3. V shed 6 bases and J 6 bases; nucleotides not matched to a gene: 8. Points from the study as a whole: Reportedly, TCR beta sequences from common variable immunodeficiency showed fewer deletions and N-nucleotide insertions. CVID subjects had higher TCRbeta clonality than healthy controls, most marked in about a third.

This clone was observed at least ten times. The antigen remains undetermined. Read sequence stops 3 residues before the CDR3 end, and the germline J gene provides the missing end. This receptor was obtained from a human donor with common variable immunodeficiency. The specimen sequenced was peripheral blood mononuclear cells. The chain is built from TRBV11-2 and TRBJ2-7; TRBD1 matches at 10 bases. Here the CDR3 reads CASRTGTGATEQYF. The covered CDR3 bases are TGTGCCAGCAGGACCGGGACAGGGGCCACCGAG.